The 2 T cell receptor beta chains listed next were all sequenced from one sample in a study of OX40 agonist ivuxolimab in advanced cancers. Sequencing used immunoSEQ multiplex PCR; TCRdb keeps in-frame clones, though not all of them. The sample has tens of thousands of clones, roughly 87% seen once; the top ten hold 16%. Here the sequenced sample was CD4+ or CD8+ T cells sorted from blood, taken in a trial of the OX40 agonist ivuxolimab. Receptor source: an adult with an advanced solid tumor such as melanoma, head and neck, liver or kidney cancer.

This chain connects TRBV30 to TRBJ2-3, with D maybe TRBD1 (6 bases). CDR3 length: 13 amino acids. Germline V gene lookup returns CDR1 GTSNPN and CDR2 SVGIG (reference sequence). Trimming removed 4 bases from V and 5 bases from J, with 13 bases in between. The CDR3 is CAWTRGLKDTQYF. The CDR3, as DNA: TGTGCCTGGACCAGGGGCTTGAAAGATACGCAGTATTTT. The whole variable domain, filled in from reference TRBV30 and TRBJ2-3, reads SQTIHQWPATLVQPVGSPLSLECTVEGTSNPNLYWYRQAAGRGLQLLFYSVGIGQISSEVPQNLSASRPQDRQFILSSKKLLLSDSGFYLCAWTRGLKDTQYFGPGTRLTVL.

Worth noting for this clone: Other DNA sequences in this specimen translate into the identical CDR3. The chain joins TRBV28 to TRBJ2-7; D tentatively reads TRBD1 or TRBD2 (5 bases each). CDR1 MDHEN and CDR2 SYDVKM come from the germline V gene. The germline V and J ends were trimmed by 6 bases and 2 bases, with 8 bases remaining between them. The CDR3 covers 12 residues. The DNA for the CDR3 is TGTGCCAGCAGGACGGGGCCCTACGAGCAGTACTTC. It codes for CASRTGPYEQYF. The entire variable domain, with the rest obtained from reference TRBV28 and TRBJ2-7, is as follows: DVKVTQSSRYLVKRTGEKVFLECVQDMDHENMFWYRQDPGLGLRLIYFSYDVKMKEKGDIPEGYSVSREKKERFSLILESASTNQTSMYLCASRTGPYEQYFGPGTRLTVT.